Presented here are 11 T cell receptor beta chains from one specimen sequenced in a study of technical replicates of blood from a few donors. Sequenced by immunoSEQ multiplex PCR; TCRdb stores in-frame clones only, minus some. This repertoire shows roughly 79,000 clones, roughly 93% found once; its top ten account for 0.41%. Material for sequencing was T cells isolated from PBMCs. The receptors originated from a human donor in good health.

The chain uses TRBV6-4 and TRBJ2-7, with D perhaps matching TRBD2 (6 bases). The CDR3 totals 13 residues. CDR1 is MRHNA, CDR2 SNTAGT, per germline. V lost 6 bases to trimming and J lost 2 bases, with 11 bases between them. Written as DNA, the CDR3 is TGTGCCAGCAGCTGGGGGGACGCCTACGAGCAGTACTTC. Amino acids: CASSWGDAYEQYF.

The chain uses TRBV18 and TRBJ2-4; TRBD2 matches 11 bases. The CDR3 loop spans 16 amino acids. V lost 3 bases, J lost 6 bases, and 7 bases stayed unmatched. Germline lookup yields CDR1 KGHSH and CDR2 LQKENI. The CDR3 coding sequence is TGTGCCAGCTCACCCTATAGCGGGAGGGCACTAAACATTCAGTACTTC. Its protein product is CASSPYSGRALNIQYF.

The CDR3: CATSRDLPGANTGELFF. CDR3 coding DNA: TGTGCCACCAGCAGAGATTTGCCGGGAGCGAACACCGGGGAGCTGTTTTTT. The V and J genes are TRBV15 and TRBJ2-2; tentatively, D is TRBD2 (6 bases). Germline-derived CDR1 and CDR2 are LNHNV and YYDKDF (reference sequence). Trimming pared 0 bases from V and 0 bases from J, leaving 11 bases between. The CDR3 sequence is 17 residues long.

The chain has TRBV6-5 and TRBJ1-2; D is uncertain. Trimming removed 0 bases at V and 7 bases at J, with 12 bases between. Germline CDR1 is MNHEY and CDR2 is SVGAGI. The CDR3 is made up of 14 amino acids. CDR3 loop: CASSYSIAGSGYTF. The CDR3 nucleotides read TGTGCCAGCAGTTACTCGATAGCGGGGAGTGGCTACACCTTC.

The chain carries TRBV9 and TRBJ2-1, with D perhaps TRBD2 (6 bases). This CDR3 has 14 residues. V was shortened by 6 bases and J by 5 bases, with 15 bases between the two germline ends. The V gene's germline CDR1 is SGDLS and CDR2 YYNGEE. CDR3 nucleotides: TGTGCCAGCACAGGAGGGCAGCGGCACAATGAGCAGTTCTTC. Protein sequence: CASTGGQRHNEQFF.

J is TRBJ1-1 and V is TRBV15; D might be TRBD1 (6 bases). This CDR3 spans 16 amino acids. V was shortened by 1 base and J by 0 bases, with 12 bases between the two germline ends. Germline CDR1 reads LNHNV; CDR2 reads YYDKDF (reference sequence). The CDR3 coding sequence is TGTGCCACCAGCAGAGGGACAGAGGGCATGAACACTGAAGCTTTCTTT. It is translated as CATSRGTEGMNTEAFF. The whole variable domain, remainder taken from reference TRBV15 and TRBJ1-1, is DAMVIQNPRYQVTQFGKPVTLSCSQTLNHNVMYWYQQKSSQAPKLLFHYYDKDFNNEADTPDNFQSRRPNTSFCFLDIRSPGLGDTAMYLCATSRGTEGMNTEAFFGQGTRLTVV.

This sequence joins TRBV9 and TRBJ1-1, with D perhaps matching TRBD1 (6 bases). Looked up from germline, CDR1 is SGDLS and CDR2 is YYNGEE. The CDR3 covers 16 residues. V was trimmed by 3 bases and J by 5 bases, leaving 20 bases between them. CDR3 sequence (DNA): TGTGCCAGCAGCGAGCCCTATTCAGGGGATCAAACTGAAGCTTTCTTT. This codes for CASSEPYSGDQTEAFF.

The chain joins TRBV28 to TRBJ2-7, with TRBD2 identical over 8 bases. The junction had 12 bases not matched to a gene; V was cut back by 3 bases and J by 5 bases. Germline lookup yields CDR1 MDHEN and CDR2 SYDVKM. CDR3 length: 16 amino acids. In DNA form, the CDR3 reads TGTGCCAGCAGTTTTCTGCTAGCGGGCCCCCGGGACGAGCAGTACTTC. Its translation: CASSFLLAGPRDEQYF.

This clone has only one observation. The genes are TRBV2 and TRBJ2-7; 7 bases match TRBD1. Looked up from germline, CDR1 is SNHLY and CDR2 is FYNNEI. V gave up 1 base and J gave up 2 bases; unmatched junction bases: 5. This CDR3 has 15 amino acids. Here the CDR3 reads CASSEVTGSPYEQYF. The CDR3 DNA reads TGTGCCAGCAGTGAAGTGACAGGGTCACCCTACGAGCAGTACTTC.

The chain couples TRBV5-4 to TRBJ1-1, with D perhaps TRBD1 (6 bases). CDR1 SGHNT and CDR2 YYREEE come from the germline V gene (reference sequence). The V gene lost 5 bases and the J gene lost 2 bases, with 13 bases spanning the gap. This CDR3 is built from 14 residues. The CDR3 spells CASSPYRENTEAFF. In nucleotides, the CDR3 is TGTGCCAGCAGTCCATACAGGGAAAACACTGAAGCTTTCTTT.

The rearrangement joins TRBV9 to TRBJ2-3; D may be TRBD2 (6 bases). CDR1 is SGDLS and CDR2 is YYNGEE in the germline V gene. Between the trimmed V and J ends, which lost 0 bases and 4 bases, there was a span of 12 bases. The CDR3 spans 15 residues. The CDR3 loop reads CASSVGGVSSDTQYF. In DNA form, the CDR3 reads TGTGCCAGCAGCGTAGGGGGGGTTAGCTCAGATACGCAGTATTTT.